This entry lists 16 T cell receptor beta chains sequenced from one sample in a study of CD8+ T cells in alopecia areata. The sample's treatment: oral pan-JAK inhibitor, 5-10 mg twice daily. Once RNA had been extracted, it was reverse transcribed into cDNA to act as the sequencing template. Clones were sequenced by immunoSEQ multiplex PCR, and TCRdb holds only the in-frame ones, with some missing. The sample includes 190,000 or so clones, around 50% of them seen just once. The sample consisted of CD8+ T cells sorted from blood, taken at week 24, from a patient treated with tofacitinib. The receptors come from a human donor with alopecia areata.

The V call is TRBV9, the J call TRBJ2-2; D is unresolved. Trimming removed 6 bases at V and 2 bases at J, with 2 bases between. CDR1 is SGDLS, CDR2 YYNGEE, per germline. CDR3 length: 11 amino acids. CDR3 DNA: TGTGCCAGCACTAACACCGGGGAGCTGTTTTTT. Residues: CASTNTGELFF.

J is TRBJ2-5 and V is TRBV7-9; D may correspond to TRBD1 or TRBD2 (6 bases each). The length of the CDR3 is 14 residues. V was cut by 9 bases and J by 2 bases, with 16 bases left in between. The V gene's germline CDR1 is SEHNR and CDR2 FQNEAQ (reference sequence). CDR3 in DNA: TGTGCCAGTGGGGGGAGGACAGCACAAGAGACCCAGTACTTC. Translating it yields CASGGRTAQETQYF.

In its sample, this clone was seen once. The rearrangement links TRBV6-5 to TRBJ2-1, with TRBD2 matching over 12 bases. The CDR3 spans 14 residues. Germline CDR1 and CDR2: MNHEY and SVGAGI. J was trimmed by 8 bases and V by 5 bases; bases with no gene match: 4. The CDR3 is CASSTSGGRDEQFF. The CDR3 DNA follows: TGTGCCAGCAGTACTAGCGGGGGGAGAGATGAGCAGTTCTTC.

This chain joins TRBV29-1 and TRBJ1-5, with 8 nucleotides matching TRBD1. CDR1 and CDR2 from the germline V gene are SQVTM and ANQGSEA. Trimming removed 5 bases from V and 5 bases from J; junction bases left unmatched: 8. The CDR3 is 14 amino acids. The CDR3 DNA reads TGCAGCGTTCTGACAGGGGAGGGTGATCAGCCCCAGCATTTT. It codes for CSVLTGEGDQPQHF.

This sequence joins TRBV27 and TRBJ1-5; D not resolved. The CDR3 runs to 12 residues. Trimming took 6 bases from V and 7 from J, leaving 10 bases between them. Germline V lookup: CDR1 MNHEY, CDR2 SMNVEV (reference sequence). The chain's CDR3 is CASSDTGQPQHF. The CDR3 DNA reads as TGTGCCAGCAGCGACACGGGGCAGCCCCAGCATTTT.

V usage is TRBV27 and J usage is TRBJ1-1; D possibly corresponds to TRBD1 (6 bases). CDR1 is MNHEY, CDR2 SMNVEV, per germline (reference sequence). Deletions cut 5 bases from V and 1 base from J, with 11 bases between. The CDR3 has 14 residues. The CDR3 sequence is CASSPGAPNTEAFF. The CDR3 DNA follows: TGTGCCAGCAGTCCGGGGGCACCGAACACTGAAGCTTTCTTT.

The sample holds one count of this clone. The J gene is TRBJ2-7, the V gene TRBV2, with D unclear. The ends were cut back, 7 bases at V and 4 bases at J, with 14 bases in the middle. This CDR3 contains 13 residues. Germline V gene lookup returns CDR1 SNHLY and CDR2 FYNNEI. CDR3 nucleotides: TGTGCCAGCATCAATAATGGAGAATACGAGCAGTACTTC. Its protein product is CASINNGEYEQYF.

V gene TRBV27 combines with J gene TRBJ2-7; TRBD1 matches at 7 bases. CDR3 size: 14 residues. V shed 8 bases and J 1 base; nucleotides not matched to a gene: 8. Germline V gives CDR1 MNHEY, CDR2 SMNVEV (reference sequence). DNA of the CDR3: TGTGCCAGCGGAGCAATGGGACAGTCCTACGAGCAGTACTTC. This gives the protein CASGAMGQSYEQYF.

The chain combines TRBV7-8 with TRBJ2-7; tentative D call: TRBD2 (7 bases). Germline V gene lookup returns CDR1 SGHVS and CDR2 FQNEAQ. V gave up 0 bases and J gave up 11 bases, with 17 bases separating them. The CDR3 has 14 amino acids. CDR3 protein: CASSLASFGGREYF. The CDR3 DNA sequence: TGTGCCAGCAGCTTAGCCTCCTTCGGGGGGCGGGAGTACTTC.

In DNA form, the CDR3 reads TGTGCCAGCAGTCCTGGGGACAGCACTTACTTC. It specifies CASSPGDSTYF. The chain uses TRBV6-5 and TRBJ2-5; 7 bases map to TRBD1. Trimming took 5 bases from V and 14 from J; bases not matched to a gene: 8. CDR3 length: 11 residues. CDR1 is MNHEY and CDR2 is SVGAGI in the germline V gene.

This clone was picked up a small number of times. This chain connects TRBV29-1 to TRBJ2-1; D may correspond to TRBD1 or TRBD2 (6 bases each). Germline V gene data show CDR1 as SQVTM and CDR2 as ANQGSEA. The CDR3 is 14 residues long. Deletions cut 1 base from V and 4 bases from J, with 11 bases between. CDR3 coding DNA: TGCAGCGTTGAAGGAATAGGGGGGTACAATGAGCAGTTCTTC. This sequence encodes CSVEGIGGYNEQFF.

In DNA form, the CDR3 reads TGTGCCAGCAGTTTTAGACAGGGGGGTCAGCCCCAGCATTTT. Translation: CASSFRQGGQPQHF. The rearrangement uses TRBV27 and TRBJ1-5; 9 nucleotides match TRBD1. Germline assignment: CDR1 MNHEY and CDR2 SMNVEV (reference sequence). The CDR3 is 14 residues long. Trimming at V came to 3 bases and at J to 6 bases, leaving 3 bases not matched to a gene.

This clone is a singleton in its sample. The chain links TRBV11-1 to TRBJ2-5, with 8 bases lining up with TRBD1. The V segment lost 5 bases and the J segment 2 bases; nucleotides outside the gene matches: 10. This CDR3 is built from 16 residues. Germline loops: CDR1 SGHAT, CDR2 FQDESV (reference sequence). The CDR3 sequence is CASSLPDRGPQETQYF. CDR3 nucleotides: TGTGCCAGCAGCCTACCTGACAGGGGCCCTCAAGAGACCCAGTACTTC.

The chain couples TRBV27 to TRBJ2-5, with D unresolved. Germline values: CDR1 MNHEY, CDR2 SMNVEV (reference sequence). V was pared by 3 bases and J by 4 bases, with 9 bases between. CDR3 size: 13 residues. The CDR3 protein is CASSLVMGETQYF. The CDR3 nucleotides read TGTGCCAGCAGTTTGGTCATGGGAGAGACCCAGTACTTC.

The chain carries TRBV5-1 and TRBJ2-5; D might be TRBD1 or TRBD2, each matching 6 bases. This CDR3 has 15 amino acids. From germline, CDR1 is SGHRS and CDR2 YFSETQ. The V end was cut by 3 bases, the J end by 4 bases, with 16 bases between. In DNA form, the CDR3 reads TGCGCCAGCAGCTGGAACAGGGAGGCTCTAGAGACCCAGTACTTC. Its translation: CASSWNREALETQYF.

The V call is TRBV6-5, the J call TRBJ2-7, with a tentative D call TRBD2 (5 bases). Germline V gene lookup returns CDR1 MNHEY and CDR2 SVGAGI. V was clipped by 11 bases and J by 0 bases, with 11 bases between them. The CDR3 extends over 12 amino acids. The DNA of the CDR3 is TGTGCCTGTGGGAGAAGCTCCTACGAGCAGTACTTC. Its translation: CACGRSSYEQYF.